The present T cell receptor beta chain was sequenced within a study of response to subunit inactivated influenza vaccine. V lost 3 bases and J lost 3; bases outside the gene matches: 7. The CDR3 is made up of 16 amino acids. One entry per CDR3 protein results from TCRdb running MiXCR on the RT-PCR reads. The sample holds hundreds of thousands of distinct CDR3 sequences; 20% to 25% are singletons and the top ten take about 10%. The source material was PBMCs from blood, sampled approximately 22 months after vaccination. The sequence was collected from a man aged 50 to 69 who received an inactivated influenza vaccine. V and J are TRBV12-3 or TRBV12-4 and TRBJ1-3; TRBD1 matches 8 bases. Here the CDR3 reads CASSLVQGAFGNTIYF. DNA of the CDR3: TGTGCCAGCAGTTTGGTGCAGGGGGCGTTTGGAAACACCATATATTTT.